This T cell receptor beta chain was captured in a study of cytomegalovirus exposure and HLA in healthy donors. Overall study results and limits: Trimming of TCR beta V- and J-genes showed a link, identified in a later analysis, to a missense DCLRE1C variant.

The PCR was carried out with 60 Vbeta primers and 13 Jbeta primers. The assay was immunoSEQ multiplex PCR, and TCRdb's table has in-frame clones only and misses some. The sample holds about 160,000 clones, under 80% seen once. Worth noting for this clone: Antigen specificity is unknown.

V trimming: 5 bases; J trimming: 5 bases; junction bases outside the gene matches: 9. Germline loops: CDR1 MNHEY, CDR2 SMNVEV (reference sequence). This CDR3 spans 16 amino acids. Sequencing was done on a sample of PBMCs. The source of this sequence is a man aged 35-49 years in good health and CMV-seronegative. This chain connects TRBV27 to TRBJ2-5; 12 bases are shared with TRBD1. The CDR3 protein is CASSVTGTGGVETQYF. The CDR3 bases are TGTGCCAGCAGTGTCACCGGGACAGGGGGCGTTGAGACCCAGTACTTC.